This T cell receptor beta chain stems from a study of T-cell memory formation after mild COVID-19. From germline, CDR1 is SQVTM and CDR2 ANQGSEA. The CDR3 totals 13 residues. V lost 3 bases, J lost 2 bases, and 10 bases lay in between. This clonotype has a handful of counts. TCRdb ran MiXCR on the 5' RACE reads and lists one entry per CDR3 protein. The sample has about 150,000 distinct CDR3 sequences; 25% are singletons. This receptor was taken from an adult woman who had mild COVID-19 (a few samples of this study predate the infection). Cell type and time point are not known. The chain carries TRBV29-1 and TRBJ1-2; unclear D gene. The source material was PBMCs or a T cell subset sorted from them (not recorded which). CDR3: CSVDLGLNYGYTF. Here the CDR3 DNA reads TGCAGCGTTGACCTCGGCCTGAACTATGGCTACACCTTC.